This TCR beta chain was captured by sequencing in a study of T cell changes during pregnancy in multiple sclerosis. Profiled with immunoSEQ multiplex PCR; TCRdb holds only in-frame clones, not every one. The table shows 55,000 to 70,000 clones, with roughly nine tenths occurring only once. V gave up 4 bases and J gave up 5 bases; unmatched junction bases: 5. This CDR3 spans 14 amino acids. Germline CDR1 is SGHRS and CDR2 is YFSETQ. The sample was peripheral blood, taken in the second trimester of pregnancy. The TCR originated in a female donor in good health, enrolled as a control in a pregnancy study. This chain uses TRBV5-1 with TRBJ2-5; 10 positions match TRBD1. The CDR3 nucleotides are TGCGCCAGCAGCCAAGGACAGGGGGGGGAGACCCAGTACTTC. Residues: CASSQGQGGETQYF. Full variable domain (rest looked up from reference TRBV5-1 and TRBJ2-5): KAGVTQTPRYLIKTRGQQVTLSCSPISGHRSVSWYQQTPGQGLQFLFEYFSETQRNKGNFPGRFSGRQFSNSRSEMNVSTLELGDSALYLCASSQGQGGETQYFGPGTRLLVL.